This TCR beta chain was obtained from a study of blood T cells in healthy people across ages. A second PCR, run for about 7 to 11 cycles, used a sample-barcoded 5' primer plus a J-beta primer mix. TCRdb re-derived calls from the 5' RACE reads in MiXCR, one entry per CDR3 protein. The sample lists hundreds of thousands of distinct CDR3 sequences, approximately 25% occurring once. This clonotype came up a few times. Trimming left V 2 bases short and J 4 bases short, with 12 bases between. This CDR3 spans 14 amino acids. Germline-derived CDR1 and CDR2 are LNHDA and SQIVND (reference sequence). The same sample was also studied in work on T cells of mothers and their children. That report notes: RNA extracted was entirely used for cDNA synthesis, 1.5 ug per 15 ul.

This clonotype originated in a boy aged 5-17 years in good health. This chain links TRBV19 with TRBJ2-7; unclear D gene. Sequencing was performed on blood. In nucleotides, the CDR3 is TGTGCCAGTAGTATAACCCAACTCACGTACGAGCAGTACTTC. It yields the protein CASSITQLTYEQYF.